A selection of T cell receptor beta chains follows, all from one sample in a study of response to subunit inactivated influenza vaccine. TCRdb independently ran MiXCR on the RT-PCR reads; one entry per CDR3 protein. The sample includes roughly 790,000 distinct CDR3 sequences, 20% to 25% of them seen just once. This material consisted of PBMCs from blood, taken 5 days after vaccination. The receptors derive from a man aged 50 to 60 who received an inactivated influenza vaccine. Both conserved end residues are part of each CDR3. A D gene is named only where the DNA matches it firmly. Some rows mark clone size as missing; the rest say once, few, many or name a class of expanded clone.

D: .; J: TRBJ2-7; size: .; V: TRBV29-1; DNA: TGCAGCGTTGTCCTGGGGGGCTCCTACGAGCAGTACTTC; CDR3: CSVVLGGSYEQYF
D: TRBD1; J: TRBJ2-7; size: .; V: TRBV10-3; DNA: TGTGCCATCAGTGACGAGGCGACAGGGGCCTACGAGCAGTACTTC; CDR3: CAISDEATGAYEQYF
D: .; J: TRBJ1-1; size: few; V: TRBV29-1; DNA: TGCAGCGTTGAAGTATGGGACGGGGGCACTGAAGCTTTCTTT; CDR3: CSVEVWDGGTEAFF
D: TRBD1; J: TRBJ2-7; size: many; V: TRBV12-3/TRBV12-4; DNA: TGTGCCAGCAGTTCGGACAGGGACCCTTTTTACGAGCAGTACTTC; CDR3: CASSSDRDPFYEQYF
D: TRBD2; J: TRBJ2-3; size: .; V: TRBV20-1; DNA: TGCAGTGCAGACTATAGCGGGAGAAGCACAGATACGCAGTATTTT; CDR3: CSADYSGRSTDTQYF
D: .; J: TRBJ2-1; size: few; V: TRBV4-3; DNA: TGCGCCAGCAGCCAAGAAGGCCCACCGGAGAGGGCCTACAATGAGCAGTTCTTC; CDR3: CASSQEGPPERAYNEQFF
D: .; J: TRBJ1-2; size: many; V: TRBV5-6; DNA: TGTGCCAGCAGCGCGATAGGTGGGGGGCTCGGCGGCTACACCTTC; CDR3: CASSAIGGGLGGYTF
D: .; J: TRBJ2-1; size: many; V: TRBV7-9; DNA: TGTGCCAGCACCAGGGGCAATGAGCAGTTCTTC; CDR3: CASTRGNEQFF
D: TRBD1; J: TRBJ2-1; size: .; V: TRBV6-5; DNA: TGTGCCAGCAGTTACGGGACAGCTAGGGTTGAGCAGTTCTTC; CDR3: CASSYGTARVEQFF
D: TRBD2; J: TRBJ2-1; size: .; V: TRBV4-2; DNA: TGTGCCAGCAGCCAAGATGGGTCTAGCGGGAGTGGTAATGAGCAGTTCTTC; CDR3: CASSQDGSSGSGNEQFF
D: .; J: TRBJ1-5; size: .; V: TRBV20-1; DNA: TGCAGTGCCACGACAGATAGCAATCAGCCCCAGCATTTT; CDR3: CSATTDSNQPQHF
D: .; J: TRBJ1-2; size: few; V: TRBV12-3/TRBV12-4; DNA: TGTGCCAGCAGCCCGGACTCCGGCGGCTACACCTTC; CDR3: CASSPDSGGYTF
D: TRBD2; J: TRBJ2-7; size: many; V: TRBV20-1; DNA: TGCAGTGCTAGAGATCCGACTAGCGGGATCTCCTACGAGCAGTACTTC; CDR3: CSARDPTSGISYEQYF